This is a list of T cell receptor beta chains from one sample in a study of cytomegalovirus exposure and HLA in healthy donors. TCRdb keeps only in-frame clones here, not all; method: immunoSEQ multiplex PCR. The table shows over 150,000 clones, with 65% to 80% occurring only once. The specimen sequenced was PBMCs. The receptors come from a woman between 40 and 50 years old in good health and CMV-seropositive. The conserved cysteine and the conserved F or W are not part of the CDR3 here. Fields, in order: clone size, V gene, J gene, CDR3 protein. Clone size is stated in some rows and not others, as once, few, many or a class when expanded.

few	TRBV5-1	TRBJ1-3	ASSSTGGIGNTIY
.	TRBV2	TRBJ1-1	ASSPEWQGEAF
once	TRBV29-1	.	SVEGGGFPSYEQY
.	TRBV5-4	TRBJ2-5	ASSRDNQETQY
.	TRBV5-4	TRBJ1-1	ASSLDRGSGSF
.	TRBV6-1	.	ASSAREAEQY
few	TRBV2	TRBJ1-4	ASSVRTGNEKLF
.	TRBV29-1	TRBJ2-3	SVEGYRGSRETQY
.	TRBV19	TRBJ1-6	ASSNRGGNSPLH
few	TRBV7-6	TRBJ1-2	ASSLLDRAGGYT
.	TRBV18	TRBJ2-3	ASSLGLAGSTDTQY
.	TRBV27	TRBJ2-7	ASSPQLLHEQY
.	TRBV4-3	TRBJ1-4	ASSFRGTGGNGEKLF
.	TRBV7-9	TRBJ2-7	ASSPTTGSVEQY
.	TRBV6-1	TRBJ2-3	ASSVLRADTQY
.	TRBV14	TRBJ1-1	ASSHPGTGVTEAF
.	TRBV9	TRBJ2-7	ASSADGLAGPRDEQY
.	TRBV5-3	TRBJ1-5	ARRRNSRGESNQPQH
.	TRBV6-4	TRBJ2-7	ASRVGTGARGEQY
few	TRBV28	TRBJ2-7	ASRRDTLGGSYEQY
.	TRBV7-9	TRBJ2-7	ASSRQDYEQY
.	TRBV2	TRBJ2-1	ASSEDGLTYNEQF
few	TRBV18	TRBJ1-1	ASSPGTVGNTEAF
.	TRBV19	TRBJ1-5	ASSPPGQGYQPQH
.	TRBV2	TRBJ1-6	ASRGMRGNSPLH
.	TRBV6-5	TRBJ1-2	ASSYSTLAGNYGYT
.	TRBV7-2	TRBJ2-3	ASSPRLAGNTDTQY
.	TRBV6-6	TRBJ1-2	ASSSTGGYT
.	TRBV14	TRBJ2-2	ASSPSGQGGGELF
.	TRBV5-1	TRBJ2-5	ASRHTQETQY
.	TRBV6-1	TRBJ1-1	ASSELGRGPEAF
.	TRBV10-3	TRBJ2-7	AISEKQGSDEQY
.	TRBV5-6	TRBJ1-6	ASSSSGNTYNSPLH
.	TRBV19	TRBJ1-2	ASSKNRDSNYGYT
.	TRBV19	TRBJ1-5	ASSREYSNQPQH
.	TRBV6-1	TRBJ2-3	ASTGTSGSTDTQY
.	TRBV7-7	TRBJ2-1	ASSPGGGEEQF
.	TRBV19	TRBJ1-5	ASSILRDRVSYSNQPQH
.	TRBV7-9	TRBJ2-5	SSSPGGGRFQETQY
once	TRBV7-6	TRBJ2-5	ASSWGLAGFGETQY
.	TRBV18	TRBJ1-1	ASSKEGNTEAF
.	TRBV2	TRBJ2-3	ASRADRGRDTQY
.	TRBV14	TRBJ2-3	ASSPRTVDTQY
.	TRBV28	TRBJ2-5	ASSSPARDDETQY
.	TRBV4-3	TRBJ2-3	ASSNDRGLDTQY
.	TRBV5-4	TRBJ2-7	ASSPGEREGSYEQY
.	TRBV19	TRBJ2-6	ASSIVQGANVLT
.	TRBV5-4	TRBJ2-1	ASSLGLAGNYNEQF
.	TRBV21-1	TRBJ2-7	ASSTPGGEQY
.	TRBV19	TRBJ2-2	ASSSQTSGGANTGELF
.	TRBV5-4	TRBJ2-7	ASSNRAGAPYEQY
.	TRBV6-1	TRBJ1-1	ASSFTYREIGAF
.	TRBV6-5	TRBJ2-2	ASSLRHSGTGELF
.	TRBV29-1	TRBJ2-1	SALKAGAKDEQF
.	TRBV19	TRBJ2-1	ASSMRVLAGGPGF